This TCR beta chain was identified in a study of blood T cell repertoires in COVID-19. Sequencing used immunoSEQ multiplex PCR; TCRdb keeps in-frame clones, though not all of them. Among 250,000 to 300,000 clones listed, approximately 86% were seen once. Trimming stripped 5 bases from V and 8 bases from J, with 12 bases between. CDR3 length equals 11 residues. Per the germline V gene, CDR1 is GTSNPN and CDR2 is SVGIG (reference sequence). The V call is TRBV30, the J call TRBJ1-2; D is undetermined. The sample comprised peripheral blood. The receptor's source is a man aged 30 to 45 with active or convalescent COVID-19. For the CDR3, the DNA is TGTGCCTGGTCCGCCCGCGGGGGCTACACCTTC. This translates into CAWSARGGYTF.